This T cell receptor beta chain originates from a study of blood T cell repertoires in COVID-19. On the study more broadly: The samples span acute and convalescent COVID-19 from the United States, Italy and Spain.

As originally analysed: Amplification with reference gene primers provided the estimates of nucleated cell counts. The repertoire was sequenced with immunoSEQ multiplex PCR; TCRdb's copy has only in-frame clones and lacks some. That table supplies the V and J calls and clone size; D and trimming were determined from the DNA. The data hold roughly 380,000 clones, with almost 90% observed a single time. This CDR3 contains 16 residues. The junction had 2 bases not matched to a gene; V was cut back by 1 base and J by 3 bases. Germline loops: CDR1 LGHDT, CDR2 YNNKEL (reference sequence). The chain uses TRBV3-1 (or the pseudogene TRBV3-2) and TRBJ2-3, with 12 bases identical to TRBD2. This receptor was identified in a woman aged 25-40 years who had been exposed to COVID-19. Input material: PBMCs or T cells enriched from blood (not recorded which). CDR3 nucleotides: TGTGCCAGCAGCCAAGGGACTAGCGGGATGACAGATACGCAGTATTTT. This gives the protein CASSQGTSGMTDTQYF.